The 9 T cell receptor beta chains listed next were all sequenced from one sample in a study of CD4 T cell repertoires in COVID-19 listed by TCRdb under 2021. Uncultured memory T cell samples were sequenced directly after ex vivo isolation. Receptor libraries were prepared by the immunoSEQ multiplex PCR assay. Held by TCRdb, this immuneACCESS table contains in-frame sequences only and omits some clones. Under half of the omission traces to an unresolved V gene where checked; the cause of the rest is unknown. Counted in this sample were 7,000 to 8,500 clones; less than 90% of them appeared once. Together, the top ten hold about 2.1% of the sample. Material: effector memory CD4+ T cells from blood, obtained before the COVID-19 pandemic. The sample's cell subset or site label is to be understood as: CD4+ T effector memory cells. These receptors came from a human donor who had COVID-19.

This clone was observed a few times. This sequence joins TRBV2 and TRBJ1-4, with 7 nucleotides matching TRBD1. V gave up 5 bases and J gave up 10 bases; unmatched junction bases: 10. Germline CDR1 and CDR2: SNHLY and FYNNEI. This CDR3 is built from 14 residues. CDR3 sequence reads: CASSTTGSVRKLFF. The CDR3 DNA is TGTGCCAGCAGTACGACAGGGAGCGTTCGAAAACTGTTTTTT.

This chain connects TRBV7-2 to TRBJ2-3, with a weak D call TRBD2 (6 bases). This CDR3 is built from 14 residues. Germline V gene sequence: CDR1 SGHTA, CDR2 FQGNSA. V lost 5 bases to trimming and J lost 0 bases, with 9 bases between them. CDR3 amino acids: CASSVDYSTDTQYF. DNA for the CDR3: TGTGCCAGCAGCGTGGACTATAGCACAGATACGCAGTATTTT.

The chain links TRBV5-1 to TRBJ1-2, with D hard to call. Germline-derived CDR1 and CDR2 are SGHRS and YFSETQ. Trimming took 0 bases from V and 4 from J, leaving 10 bases between them. The CDR3 is 14 residues long. Here the CDR3 reads CASSLDEGGYGYTF. As DNA, the CDR3 is TGCGCCAGCAGCTTGGACGAGGGAGGCTATGGCTACACCTTC.

This chain uses TRBV27 with TRBJ1-5; possible D gene TRBD1, 5 bases. Trimming pared 5 bases from V and 1 base from J, leaving 15 bases between. Per the germline V gene, CDR1 is MNHEY and CDR2 is SMNVEV (reference sequence). The CDR3 extends over 16 amino acids. CDR3 in DNA: TGTGCCAGCAGTCCGCGAAAGGGGCAGAGCAATCAGCCCCAGCATTTT. Encoded protein: CASSPRKGQSNQPQHF.

V usage is TRBV4-2 and J usage is TRBJ2-3; tentative D call: TRBD2 (7 bases). The CDR3 consists of 16 residues. V was cut by 0 bases and J by 2 bases, with 12 bases left in between. Germline lookup yields CDR1 LGHNA and CDR2 YNFKEQ. The CDR3 loop reads CASSQEDRGATDTQYF. CDR3 bases: TGTGCCAGCAGCCAAGAGGACCGGGGGGCCACAGATACGCAGTATTTT.

The J gene is TRBJ2-1, the V gene TRBV9; TRBD2 is a possible D gene (6 bases). The CDR3 consists of 12 residues. The germline CDR1 and CDR2 sequences are SGDLS and YYNGEE. The ends were cut back, 3 bases at V and 10 bases at J, with 11 bases in the middle. CDR3 region: CASSAPGGEQFF. In DNA form, the CDR3 reads TGTGCCAGCAGCGCCCCCGGGGGAGAGCAGTTCTTC.

The CDR3 DNA sequence: TGTGCCAGTAGGACTTCTTGGGGCTTCACTGAAGCTTTCTTT. Protein sequence: CASRTSWGFTEAFF. V and J are TRBV19 and TRBJ1-1, with a weak D call TRBD1 (5 bases). The CDR3 has 14 residues. V lost 6 bases and J 4 bases, leaving 15 bases between the germline ends. CDR1 and CDR2 from the germline V gene are LNHDA and SQIVND (reference sequence).

The chain couples TRBV28 to TRBJ1-2, with D possibly being TRBD1 (6 bases). CDR1 is MDHEN, CDR2 SYDVKM, per germline. The V and J ends lost 10 bases and 0 bases respectively, with 18 bases between them. CDR3 size: 15 residues. The CDR3 DNA follows: TGTGCCACCGGTGGGCAGGGGAAGACTAACTATGGCTACACCTTC. The encoded protein is CATGGQGKTNYGYTF.

The chain recombines TRBV13 with TRBJ2-5, with D tentatively TRBD2 (6 bases). V was clipped by 3 bases and J by 5 bases, with 25 bases between them. CDR3 length: 18 residues. Germline CDR1 reads PRHDT; CDR2 reads FYEKMQ (reference sequence). The CDR3 DNA reads as TGTGCCAGCAGCTTGGGAGCTCTAACGGCCTCGGGGAGGGAGACCCAGTACTTC. Translated: CASSLGALTASGRETQYF.